These 27 T cell receptor beta chains came from one sample sequenced in a study of cytomegalovirus exposure and HLA in healthy donors. This PCR relied on a set of 60 Vbeta primers and 13 Jbeta primers. Produced via immunoSEQ multiplex PCR; TCRdb's table is partial and in-frame only. The sample carries about 130,000 clones, over 60% recorded once. The specimen was PBMCs. These receptors all come from a human donor in good health.

This sequence joins TRBV7-2 and TRBJ2-7; D ambiguous. The CDR3 length is 13 residues. CDR1 and CDR2 from the germline V gene are SGHTA and FQGNSA. V was cut by 5 bases and J by 3 bases, with 11 bases left in between. CDR3 in DNA: TGTGCCAGCAGCCCGAGGCGGTACTACGAGCAGTACTTC. It codes for CASSPRRYYEQYF.

This rearrangement joins TRBV7-3 to TRBJ2-3, with TRBD2 matching 9 bases. Per germline, CDR1 SGHTA and CDR2 FQGTGA. The V gene end was trimmed by 5 bases and the J gene end by 2 bases; junction bases not matched to a gene: 2. The length of the CDR3 is 14 residues. The CDR3 DNA reads as TGTGCCAGCAGCCTAGCGGGGCTCACAGATACGCAGTATTTT. Residues: CASSLAGLTDTQYF.

The chain carries TRBV7-2 and TRBJ1-3; D gene ambiguous. This CDR3 contains 13 residues. Germline-derived CDR1 and CDR2 are SGHTA and FQGNSA. V lost 1 base to trimming and J lost 8 bases, with 9 bases between them. CDR3 residues: CASSLGPEDTIYF. The DNA for the CDR3 is TGTGCCAGCAGCTTAGGTCCGGAGGACACCATATATTTT.

The chain combines TRBV28 with TRBJ2-5, with 7 positions matching TRBD2. Germline values: CDR1 MDHEN, CDR2 SYDVKM. The CDR3 loop spans 13 amino acids. V lost 7 bases, J lost 2 bases, and 4 bases stayed unmatched. The CDR3 loop is CASTSGDQETQYF. DNA of the CDR3: TGTGCCAGCACTAGCGGAGATCAAGAGACCCAGTACTTC.

The chain joins TRBV6-5 to TRBJ2-3; maybe TRBD1 (6 bases). The CDR3 is 14 amino acids. V was cut by 7 bases and J by 2 bases, with 13 bases left in between. The germline CDR1 and CDR2 sequences are MNHEY and SVGAGI. This chain's CDR3 is CASTQGGATDTQYF. CDR3 bases: TGTGCCAGCACCCAAGGGGGAGCCACAGATACGCAGTATTTT.

This chain uses TRBV7-8 with TRBJ1-1, with D maybe TRBD1 (5 bases). CDR3 length: 17 residues. CDR1 and CDR2 (germline): SGHVS, FQNEAQ. V dropped 5 bases and J dropped 3 bases, with 22 bases sitting between them. The CDR3 DNA reads as TGTGCCAGCAGCCGCGGGGCTTTGAGGGGCGCGTACACTGAAGCTTTCTTT. Amino acids: CASSRGALRGAYTEAFF.

The chain couples TRBV5-1 to TRBJ1-6; no reliable D call. The germline gives CDR1 SGHRS, CDR2 YFSETQ. Trimming shortened V by 0 bases and J by 4 bases, and 5 bases separated the two germline ends. The CDR3 totals 14 residues. In nucleotides, the CDR3 is TGCGCCAGCAGCTTGGCGGGGTATAATTCACCCCTCCACTTT. Translating it yields CASSLAGYNSPLHF. The entire variable domain, with the rest obtained from reference TRBV5-1 and TRBJ1-6, is as follows: KAGVTQTPRYLIKTRGQQVTLSCSPISGHRSVSWYQQTPGQGLQFLFEYFSETQRNKGNFPGRFSGRQFSNSRSEMNVSTLELGDSALYLCASSLAGYNSPLHFGNGTRLTVT.

The chain recombines TRBV7-9 with TRBJ2-1; perhaps TRBD2 as D (7 bases). V was clipped by 1 base and J by 8 bases, with 18 bases between them. This CDR3 is 16 amino acids long. Germline V gene sequence: CDR1 SEHNR, CDR2 FQNEAQ (reference sequence). The CDR3 reads CASSLGFGGRNDEQFF. In nucleotides, the CDR3 is TGTGCCAGCAGCTTAGGGTTCGGGGGGCGCAACGATGAGCAGTTCTTC.

This clone was recorded only once. The junction departs from the called germline gene at one end, perhaps through a read error. The sample has other DNA sequences that encode this CDR3 too. The chain joins TRBV4-1 to TRBJ1-1; D perhaps matches TRBD1 (6 bases). The CDR3 covers 16 residues. Germline V gene sequence: CDR1 MGHRA, CDR2 YSYEKL. CDR3 DNA: TGTGCCAGCAGCCAAGAAGCCGGACAGAGAGACACTGAAGCTTTCTTT. Translating it yields CASSQEAGQRDTEAFF.

The chain has TRBV14 and TRBJ2-1; tentative D call: TRBD2 (6 bases). CDR1 is SGHDN and CDR2 is FVKESK in the germline V gene. The CDR3 totals 14 residues. The ends were cut back, 4 bases at V and 6 bases at J, with 13 bases in the middle. CDR3 in DNA: TGTGCCAGCAGCCCTCACGGGGGTTTCAATGAGCAGTTCTTC. Protein: CASSPHGGFNEQFF.

The CDR3, as DNA: TGTGCCAGTAGTCCAGAGGATTTTGCGGCCGCCTACGAGCAGTACTTC. It is translated as CASSPEDFAAAYEQYF. The chain recombines TRBV19 with TRBJ2-7; no reliable D call. Trimming removed 5 bases at V and 2 bases at J, with 19 bases between. This CDR3 is 16 amino acids long. Germline CDR1 is LNHDA and CDR2 is SQIVND (reference sequence).

The gene calls are TRBV6-5 and TRBJ2-7, with 7 bases fitting TRBD1. CDR3 length: 16 residues. Germline CDR1 reads MNHEY; CDR2 reads SVGAGI. Unmatched junction bases numbered 14, after V lost 4 bases and J lost 5 bases. Here the CDR3 DNA reads TGTGCCAGCAGTTCATTTGTGGGACAGATCTTTCACGAGCAGTACTTC. Protein: CASSSFVGQIFHEQYF.

CDR3: CASSPTGGAHYEQYF. The CDR3 DNA sequence: TGCGCCAGCAGCCCTACAGGTGGGGCCCACTACGAGCAGTACTTC. The chain has TRBV5-1 and TRBJ2-7, with D possibly matching TRBD1 (5 bases). Germline CDR1 and CDR2: SGHRS and YFSETQ. Trimming left V 4 bases short and J 3 bases short, with 17 bases between. CDR3 length: 15 amino acids.

Only one count was recorded for this clone. This chain connects TRBV7-8 to TRBJ1-4, with 7 bases lining up with TRBD1. Unmatched junction bases numbered 13, after V lost 8 bases and J lost 7 bases. The CDR3 runs 15 residues. Germline CDR1 reads SGHVS; CDR2 reads FQNEAQ. The CDR3 DNA follows: TGTGCCAGCCAGAACTCACCCTGGACAGGTGAAAAACTGTTTTTT. Protein sequence: CASQNSPWTGEKLFF.

The chain carries TRBV5-1 and TRBJ2-1; TRBD1 matches at 7 bases. Per the germline V gene, CDR1 is SGHRS and CDR2 is YFSETQ. There are 16 residues in the CDR3. The V segment lost 0 bases and the J segment 4 bases; nucleotides outside the gene matches: 7. The CDR3 here is CASSLEPSGGYNEQFF. As DNA, the CDR3 is TGCGCCAGCAGCTTGGAACCCTCAGGGGGATACAATGAGCAGTTCTTC. Combining the CDR3 with reference TRBV5-1 and TRBJ2-1 gives the whole variable domain KAGVTQTPRYLIKTRGQQVTLSCSPISGHRSVSWYQQTPGQGLQFLFEYFSETQRNKGNFPGRFSGRQFSNSRSEMNVSTLELGDSALYLCASSLEPSGGYNEQFFGPGTRLTVL.

The chain couples TRBV9 to TRBJ1-2, with 9 bases aligning to TRBD1. Germline V gene data show CDR1 as SGDLS and CDR2 as YYNGEE. The length of the CDR3 is 14 residues. The V segment lost 0 bases and the J segment 5 bases; nucleotides outside the gene matches: 2. The CDR3 DNA is TGTGCCAGCAGCGTAGCGGGGACAGGGTATGGCTACACCTTC. It translates to CASSVAGTGYGYTF. Drawing the rest from reference TRBV9 and TRBJ1-2, the complete variable domain is DSGVTQTPKHLITATGQRVTLRCSPRSGDLSVYWYQQSLDQGLQFLIQYYNGEERAKGNILERFSAQQFPDLHSELNLSSLELGDSALYFCASSVAGTGYGYTFGSGTRLTVV.

The V call is TRBV4-2, the J call TRBJ2-5, with 15 bases lining up with TRBD2. Trimming cost V 4 bases and J 0 bases; bases outside gene matches: 9. CDR1 and CDR2 from the germline V gene are LGHNA and YNFKEQ. The CDR3 length is 19 residues. CDR3 sequence reads: CASSPLGGTSGGHQETQYF. In DNA form, the CDR3 reads TGTGCCAGCAGCCCCCTCGGCGGGACTAGCGGGGGGCACCAAGAGACCCAGTACTTC.

J is TRBJ2-5 and V is TRBV7-3; 8 bases are a match to TRBD2. Germline V gene lookup returns CDR1 SGHTA and CDR2 FQGTGA. V lost 5 bases, J lost 6 bases, and 11 bases stayed unmatched. CDR3 length equals 15 residues. The CDR3 DNA is TGTGCCAGCAGCCCGGGACCGGGACTAGTCCAGACCCAGTACTTC. It translates to CASSPGPGLVQTQYF.

The rearrangement joins TRBV10-3 to TRBJ1-5, with a possible D match to TRBD1 (6 bases). The CDR3 is 13 amino acids. The V and J ends lost 2 bases and 7 bases respectively, with 9 bases between them. Germline V CDR1 and CDR2: ENHRY, SYGVKD. CDR3 bases: TGTGCCATCAGTGAGGAGGGACAACAGCCCCAGCATTTT. It codes for CAISEEGQQPQHF.

The rearrangement links TRBV7-2 to TRBJ2-7, with 13 bases aligning to TRBD2. The CDR3 spans 18 residues. CDR1 and CDR2 (germline): SGHTA, FQGNSA. The V segment lost 3 bases and the J segment 1 base; nucleotides outside the gene matches: 9. CDR3 nucleotide sequence: TGTGCCAGCAGCTTCCGAACCGGGACTAGCGGGGCTTCCTACGAGCAGTACTTC. The encoded protein is CASSFRTGTSGASYEQYF.

This chain joins TRBV29-1 and TRBJ2-1, with a possible D match to TRBD1 (5 bases). Trimming took 0 bases from V and 9 from J, leaving 15 bases between them. CDR1 and CDR2 from the germline V gene are SQVTM and ANQGSEA. The CDR3 runs to 14 residues. CDR3: CSVEDPHRSTEQFF. The CDR3 DNA is TGCAGCGTTGAAGACCCGCACAGGAGCACTGAGCAGTTCTTC.

This sequence joins TRBV11-2 and TRBJ2-1, with D perhaps matching TRBD1 (6 bases). The V and J ends lost 1 base and 6 bases respectively, with 10 bases between them. The CDR3 consists of 14 residues. Germline CDR1 and CDR2: SGHAT and FQNNGV. The CDR3 sequence is CASSLAGVGNEQFF. As DNA, the CDR3 is TGTGCCAGCAGCTTAGCAGGGGTGGGCAATGAGCAGTTCTTC.

The V and J genes are TRBV6-6 and TRBJ2-7, with 8 bases aligning to TRBD1. V shed 2 bases and J 2 bases; nucleotides not matched to a gene: 5. The CDR3 is 15 amino acids. Germline CDR1 and CDR2: MNHNY and SVGAGI (reference sequence). CDR3 bases: TGTGCCAGCAGTTACGGGACAGGTCCCACCTACGAGCAGTACTTC. Protein product: CASSYGTGPTYEQYF.

The V call is TRBV28, the J call TRBJ1-5; maybe TRBD1 (5 bases). Trimming took off 3 bases at V and 4 bases at J, with 7 bases between the two ends. Per germline, CDR1 MDHEN and CDR2 SYDVKM. The CDR3 loop spans 13 amino acids. CDR3 coding DNA: TGTGCCAGCAGTTTCAGGGATAATCAGCCCCAGCATTTT. The encoded protein is CASSFRDNQPQHF.

The chain uses TRBV6-5 and TRBJ2-5; 8 nucleotides agree with TRBD2. The germline V gene has CDR1 MNHEY and CDR2 SVGAGI. The CDR3 has 14 amino acids. J gave up 1 base and V 6 bases, and 4 bases lay outside the gene matches. This CDR3 is CASSRTSGQETQYF. The CDR3 DNA sequence: TGTGCCAGCAGCCGAACTAGCGGCCAAGAGACCCAGTACTTC.

This chain joins TRBV6-5 and TRBJ2-3; perhaps TRBD1 as D (6 bases). Looked up from germline, CDR1 is MNHEY and CDR2 is SVGAGI. V was clipped by 6 bases and J by 0 bases, with 10 bases between them. The CDR3 length is 14 residues. The CDR3 bases are TGTGCCAGCAGGCCCAGGGGAAGCACAGATACGCAGTATTTT. Its protein is CASRPRGSTDTQYF.

The chain links TRBV2 to TRBJ1-2; TRBD1 matches 10 bases. This CDR3 contains 13 residues. Germline trimming cut 4 bases from V and 4 bases from J; bases unmatched to any gene: 0. The germline CDR1 and CDR2 sequences are SNHLY and FYNNEI. The CDR3 coding sequence is TGTGCCAGCAGTGGGACAGGGGGCTATGGCTACACCTTC. The encoded protein is CASSGTGGYGYTF.